This T cell receptor (beta chain) was found in a study of identical twins. Template switching added a universal primer site; cDNA carried unique molecular identifiers. TCRdb reprocessed the 5' RACE reads via MiXCR and lists one record per CDR3 protein. The sample has more than 650,000 distinct CDR3 sequences, approximately 6% seen once. Study observations and caveats: Sharing of beta out-of-frame sequences by twins showed a weaker excess. Modelling underestimated the level of out-of-frame TCR alpha sharing observed in monozygotic twins. Zero-insertion analyses were open to partial confounding by invariant MAIT and iNKT cells.

There are 14 residues in the CDR3. V was trimmed by 4 bases and J by 3 bases, leaving 13 bases between them. Germline assignment: CDR1 ENHRY and CDR2 SYGVKD. This clonotype has ten or more counts. The antigen remains unidentified. Sequenced: naive T cells sorted from blood. V is TRBV10-3 and J is TRBJ2-7; either TRBD1 or TRBD2 may supply D (7 bases each). The receptor was derived from a man younger than 35 in good health. CDR3 coding DNA: TGTGCCATCAGTGGGGAGGGACAGAGCTACGAGCAGTACTTC. This gives the protein CAISGEGQSYEQYF.